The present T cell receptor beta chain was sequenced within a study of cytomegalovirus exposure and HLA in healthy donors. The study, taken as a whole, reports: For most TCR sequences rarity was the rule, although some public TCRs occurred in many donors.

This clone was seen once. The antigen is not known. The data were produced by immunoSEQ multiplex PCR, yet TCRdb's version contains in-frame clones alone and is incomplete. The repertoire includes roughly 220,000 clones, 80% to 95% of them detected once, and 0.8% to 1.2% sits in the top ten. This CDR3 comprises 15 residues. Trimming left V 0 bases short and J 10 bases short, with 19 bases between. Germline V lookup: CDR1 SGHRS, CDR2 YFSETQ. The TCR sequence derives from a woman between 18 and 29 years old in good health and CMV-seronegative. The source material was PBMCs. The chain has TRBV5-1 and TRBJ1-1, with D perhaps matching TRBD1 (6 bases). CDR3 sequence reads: CASSLDRADINGAFF. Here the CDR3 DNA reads TGCGCCAGCAGCTTGGACAGGGCCGATATTAACGGAGCTTTCTTT. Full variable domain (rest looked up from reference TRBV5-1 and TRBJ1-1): KAGVTQTPRYLIKTRGQQVTLSCSPISGHRSVSWYQQTPGQGLQFLFEYFSETQRNKGNFPGRFSGRQFSNSRSEMNVSTLELGDSALYLCASSLDRADINGAFFGQGTRLTVV.